Detailed here is one T cell receptor beta chain. Using immunoSEQ multiplex PCR, the repertoire was profiled, and TCRdb retains in-frame clones only, with some absent. The sample lists 400,000 to 450,000 clones, around 90% occurring once. Germline CDR1 reads MRHNA; CDR2 reads SNTAGT. Trimming left V 3 bases short and J 5 bases short, with 16 bases between. This CDR3 comprises 15 residues. The data originate from a study of control samples from healthy donors and cancer patients. The chain recombines TRBV6-4 with TRBJ2-5; possibly TRBD1 or TRBD2 for D (5 bases each). This receptor was obtained from a man aged 40-49 years with head and neck cancer. Source material: PBMCs. The CDR3 DNA sequence: TGTGCCAGCAGTGAAATTAGGGGACCCCGGGAGACCCAGTACTTC. Translation gives CASSEIRGPRETQYF.